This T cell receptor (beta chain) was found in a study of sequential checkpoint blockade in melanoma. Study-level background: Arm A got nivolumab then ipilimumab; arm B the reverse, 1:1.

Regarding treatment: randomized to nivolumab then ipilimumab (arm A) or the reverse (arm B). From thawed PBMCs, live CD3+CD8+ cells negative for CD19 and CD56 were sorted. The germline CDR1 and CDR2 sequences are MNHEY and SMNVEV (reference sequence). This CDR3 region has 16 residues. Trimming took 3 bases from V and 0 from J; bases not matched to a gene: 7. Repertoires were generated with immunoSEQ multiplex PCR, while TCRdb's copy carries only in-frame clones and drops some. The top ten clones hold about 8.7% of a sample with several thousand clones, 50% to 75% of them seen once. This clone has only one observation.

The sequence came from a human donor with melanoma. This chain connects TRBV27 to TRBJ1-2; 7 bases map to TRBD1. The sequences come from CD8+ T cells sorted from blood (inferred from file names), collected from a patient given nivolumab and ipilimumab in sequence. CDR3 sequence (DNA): TGTGCCAGCAGTTTTACCGCGGACAGGACTAACTATGGCTACACCTTC. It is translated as CASSFTADRTNYGYTF.